This passage covers 10 T cell receptor beta chains from one sample sequenced in a study of cytotoxic CD8 clonotypes in ibrutinib-treated CLL (dated by TCRdb to the early 2020s). Receptor amplification or capture employed the immunoSEQ multiplex PCR assay. In TCRdb, the immuneACCESS table is reduced to in-frame sequences with V and J assigned. These tables do not hold every clone; where another copy was compared, an unresolved V gene accounts for under half, and the others remain unexplained. The sample table lists tens of thousands of clones, approximately 60% of them with a count of one. Over 20% of the sample lies in the top ten. The meaning of the sample's time point label: less than 30 months on ibrutinib. Specimen: PBMCs, collected after 24 months of ibrutinib treatment. Receptors originate from a human donor with chronic lymphocytic leukemia.

The gene calls are TRBV11-2 and TRBJ2-1, with 8 positions matching TRBD2. Germline V CDR1 and CDR2: SGHAT, FQNNGV. CDR3 length equals 15 residues. After removal of 1 base from V and 7 bases from J, the junction contained 6 bases not matched to a gene. CDR3 sequence: CASSLAGGPRNEQFF. The CDR3 DNA reads TGTGCCAGCAGCTTAGCGGGAGGGCCTAGGAATGAGCAGTTCTTC.

This clone has at least ten counts. This sequence joins TRBV2 and TRBJ1-5, with TRBD1 as a possible D gene (5 bases). CDR1 and CDR2 from the germline V gene are SNHLY and FYNNEI. V was pared by 6 bases and J by 4 bases, with 13 bases between. This CDR3 has 14 residues. DNA for the CDR3: TGTGCCAGCAGGGGAGACAGTCTTAATCAGCCCCAGCATTTT. Its translation: CASRGDSLNQPQHF. The whole variable domain, remainder taken from reference TRBV2 and TRBJ1-5, is EPEVTQTPSHQVTQMGQEVILRCVPISNHLYFYWYRQILGQKVEFLVSFYNNEISEKSEIFDDQFSVERPDGSNFTLKIRSTKLEDSAMYFCASRGDSLNQPQHFGDGTRLSIL.

This clone was picked up one time. J is TRBJ2-1 and V is TRBV5-4, with 13 bases lining up with TRBD2. This CDR3 has 16 amino acids. Germline CDR1 is SGHNT and CDR2 is YYREEE (reference sequence). J gave up 5 bases and V 4 bases, and 6 bases lay outside the gene matches. CDR3 coding DNA: TGTGCCAGCAGCCCTCTAGGACTAGCGGGAGACAATGAGCAGTTCTTC. Translating gives CASSPLGLAGDNEQFF.

J is TRBJ2-3 and V is TRBV6-5; 7 bases line up with TRBD2. The V gene's germline CDR1 is MNHEY and CDR2 SVGAGI. This CDR3 comprises 15 residues. V shed 7 bases, J shed 0 bases, and the junction held 7 bases outside the gene matches. The CDR3 DNA reads as TGTGCCAGCACCTTATCCGGGGGGAGCACAGATACGCAGTATTTT. Its translation is CASTLSGGSTDTQYF.

The chain is built from TRBV23-1 and TRBJ2-7, with TRBD2 identical over 13 bases. TRBV23-1 is filed as an ORF, its function uncertain. CDR3 length: 20 amino acids. J was trimmed by 4 bases and V by 1 base; bases with no gene match: 16. The CDR3 DNA reads TGCGCCAGCAGTCAATTAATGAGGACTAGCGGGAGTTACGCGGAGTACGAGCAGTACTTC. Amino acids: CASSQLMRTSGSYAEYEQYF.

The chain is built from TRBV11-2 and TRBJ2-4, with 9 bases fitting TRBD1. The CDR3 loop spans 16 amino acids. J was trimmed by 6 bases and V by 3 bases; bases with no gene match: 9. CDR1 is SGHAT, CDR2 FQNNGV, per germline. This CDR3 reads CASSFGTGLFGNIQYF. CDR3 nucleotides: TGTGCCAGCAGCTTTGGGACAGGGCTGTTTGGAAACATTCAGTACTTC.

V usage is TRBV18 and J usage is TRBJ2-1; no firm D call. Germline V gene data show CDR1 as KGHSH and CDR2 as LQKENI. CDR3 length equals 12 residues. The V and J ends lost 5 bases and 7 bases respectively, with 9 bases between them. CDR3 nucleotide sequence: TGTGCCAGCTCAGGAGTGGGAAATGAGCAGTTCTTC. Protein product: CASSGVGNEQFF.

The chain uses TRBV4-1 and TRBJ1-1; D call uncertain. V lost 1 base, J lost 2 bases, and 8 bases lay in between. The CDR3 spans 14 residues. The germline gives CDR1 MGHRA, CDR2 YSYEKL. The CDR3 sequence: CASSQGQTNTEAFF. The CDR3 coding sequence is TGCGCCAGCAGCCAAGGCCAGACAAACACTGAAGCTTTCTTT.

This chain uses TRBV5-4 with TRBJ2-5, with TRBD1 as a possible D gene (6 bases). The CDR3 totals 14 residues. Germline values: CDR1 SGHNT, CDR2 YYREEE (reference sequence). V was clipped by 4 bases and J by 4 bases, with 14 bases between them. The CDR3 DNA reads as TGTGCCAGCAGCCCGTCCACAGGGCGAGAGACCCAGTACTTC. This gives the protein CASSPSTGRETQYF.

This clone appeared a few times. V is TRBV11-2 and J is TRBJ1-5; no clear D gene. Germline V gene sequence: CDR1 SGHAT, CDR2 FQNNGV. There are 13 residues in the CDR3. V was shortened by 0 bases and J by 15 bases, with 15 bases between the two germline ends. CDR3: CASSLDPPSRLHF. CDR3 coding DNA: TGTGCCAGCAGCTTAGATCCCCCTTCAAGATTGCATTTT. Looking up the rest from reference TRBV11-2 and TRBJ1-5 gives the full variable domain: EAGVAQSPRYKIIEKRQSVAFWCNPISGHATLYWYQQILGQGPKLLIQFQNNGVVDDSQLPKDRFSAERLKGVDSTLKIQPAKLEDSAVYLCASSLDPPSRLHFGDGTRLSIL.